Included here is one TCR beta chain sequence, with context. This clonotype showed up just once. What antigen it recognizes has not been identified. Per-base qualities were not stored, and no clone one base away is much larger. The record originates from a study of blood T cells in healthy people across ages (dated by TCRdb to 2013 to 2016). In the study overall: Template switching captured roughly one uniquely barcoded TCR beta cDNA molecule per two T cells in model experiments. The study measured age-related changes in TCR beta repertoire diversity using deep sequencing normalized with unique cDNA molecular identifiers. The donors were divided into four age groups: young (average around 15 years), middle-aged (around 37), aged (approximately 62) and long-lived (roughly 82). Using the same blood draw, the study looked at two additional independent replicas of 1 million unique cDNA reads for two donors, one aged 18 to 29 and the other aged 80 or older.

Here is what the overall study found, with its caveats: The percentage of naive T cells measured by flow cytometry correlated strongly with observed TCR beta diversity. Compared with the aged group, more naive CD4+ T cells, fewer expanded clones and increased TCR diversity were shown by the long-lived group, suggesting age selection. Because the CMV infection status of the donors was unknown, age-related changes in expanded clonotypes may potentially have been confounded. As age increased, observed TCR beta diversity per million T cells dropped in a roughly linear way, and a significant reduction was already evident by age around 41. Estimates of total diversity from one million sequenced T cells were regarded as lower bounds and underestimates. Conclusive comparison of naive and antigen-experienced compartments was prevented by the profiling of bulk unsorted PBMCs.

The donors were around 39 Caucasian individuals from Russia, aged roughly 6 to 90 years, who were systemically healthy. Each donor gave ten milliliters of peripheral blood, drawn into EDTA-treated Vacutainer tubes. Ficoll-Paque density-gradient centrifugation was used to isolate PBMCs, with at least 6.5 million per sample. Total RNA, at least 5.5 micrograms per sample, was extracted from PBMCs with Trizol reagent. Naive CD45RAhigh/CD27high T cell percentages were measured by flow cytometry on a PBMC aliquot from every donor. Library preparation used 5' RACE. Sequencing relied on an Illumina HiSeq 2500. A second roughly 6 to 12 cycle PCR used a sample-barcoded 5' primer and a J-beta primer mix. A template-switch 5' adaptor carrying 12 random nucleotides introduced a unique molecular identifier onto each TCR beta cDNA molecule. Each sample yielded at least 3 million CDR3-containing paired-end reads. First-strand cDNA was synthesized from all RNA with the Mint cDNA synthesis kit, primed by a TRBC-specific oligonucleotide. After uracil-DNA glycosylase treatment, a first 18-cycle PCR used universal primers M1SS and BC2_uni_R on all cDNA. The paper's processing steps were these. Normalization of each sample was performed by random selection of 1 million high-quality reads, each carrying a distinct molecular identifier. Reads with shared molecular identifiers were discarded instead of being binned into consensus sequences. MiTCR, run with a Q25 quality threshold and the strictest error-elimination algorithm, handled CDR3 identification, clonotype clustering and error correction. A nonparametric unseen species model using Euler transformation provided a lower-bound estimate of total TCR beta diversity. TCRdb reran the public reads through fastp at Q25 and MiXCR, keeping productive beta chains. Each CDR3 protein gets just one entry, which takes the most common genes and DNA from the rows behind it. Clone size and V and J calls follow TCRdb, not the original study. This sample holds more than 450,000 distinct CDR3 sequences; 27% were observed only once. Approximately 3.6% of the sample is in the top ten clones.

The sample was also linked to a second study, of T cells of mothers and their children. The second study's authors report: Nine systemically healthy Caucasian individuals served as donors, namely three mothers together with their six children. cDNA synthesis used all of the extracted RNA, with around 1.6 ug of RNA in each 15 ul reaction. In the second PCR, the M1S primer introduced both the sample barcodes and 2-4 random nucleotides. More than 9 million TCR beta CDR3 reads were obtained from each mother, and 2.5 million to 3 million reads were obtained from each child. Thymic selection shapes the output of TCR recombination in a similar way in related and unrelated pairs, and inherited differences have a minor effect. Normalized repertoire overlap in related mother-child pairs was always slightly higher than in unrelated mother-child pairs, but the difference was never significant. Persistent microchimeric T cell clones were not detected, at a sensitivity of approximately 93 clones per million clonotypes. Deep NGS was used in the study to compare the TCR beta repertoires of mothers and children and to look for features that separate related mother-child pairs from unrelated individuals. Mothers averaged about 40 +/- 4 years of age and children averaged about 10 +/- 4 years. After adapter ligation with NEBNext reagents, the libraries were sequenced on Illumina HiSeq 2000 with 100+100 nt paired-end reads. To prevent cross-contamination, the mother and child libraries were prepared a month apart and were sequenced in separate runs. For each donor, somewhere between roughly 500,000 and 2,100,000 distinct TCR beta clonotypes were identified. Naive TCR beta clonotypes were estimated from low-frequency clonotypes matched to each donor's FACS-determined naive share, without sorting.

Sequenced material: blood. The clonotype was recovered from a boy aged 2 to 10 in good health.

The encoded CDR3 is CSVEPSAQETQYF. The base sequence is TGCAGCGTTGAACCAAGTGCACAAGAGACCCAGTACTTC. The chain uses TRBV29-1 and TRBJ2-5; confidence is insufficient to name the D gene. From a lookup of the germline V gene, CDR1 and CDR2 are SQVTM and ANQGSEA. V is pared back by 2 bases and J by 2 bases, with 9 bases lying between the germline termini. The CDR3 holds 13 amino acids from the cysteine to the phenylalanine. Left in the record is the CDR3 DNA by itself, 39 bases read in frame from the first base.